The entry that follows covers one TCR beta chain sequence. What it binds is not known. Sequencing was performed with immunoSEQ multiplex PCR; in TCRdb, only in-frame clones are kept and a portion is missing. The sample includes 100,000 to 150,000 clones, roughly 89% of them seen just once. The source of the sample is a study of cytomegalovirus exposure and HLA in healthy donors. Study summary: A subsequent analysis reported that the 100 to 150 validation repertoires were produced on the same platform that had also been used for the 666 first-cohort repertoires.

The V gene end was trimmed by 3 bases and the J gene end by 3 bases; junction bases not matched to a gene: 6. The CDR3 contains 15 residues. Looked up from germline, CDR1 is MDHEN and CDR2 is SYDVKM. Study outcomes and limitations: Specificity for CMV antigens was confirmed in vitro for a few of the CMV-associated chains. Generally TCR sequences proved uncommon, though certain public TCRs appeared in numerous donors. Investigators reported 164 TCR beta chains as tied to cytomegalovirus.

The TCR originated in a woman under 30 in good health and CMV-seronegative. Sequences were obtained from PBMCs. The chain links TRBV28 to TRBJ2-7; 9 nucleotides line up with TRBD2. This chain's CDR3 is CASSFPLAGHYEQYF. CDR3 DNA: TGTGCCAGCAGTTTCCCACTAGCGGGCCACTACGAGCAGTACTTC.